The source of this T cell receptor (beta chain) is a study of T-cell reconstitution after alpha-beta-depleted transplantation in children. Broader study findings: Surviving recipient T cells and thymic progenitors accounted for the high day-60 TCRbeta diversity observed in some patients.

J gave up 4 bases and V 0 bases, and 4 bases lay outside the gene matches. CDR3 length: 15 amino acids. CDR1 and CDR2 (germline): DFQATT, SNEGSKA (reference sequence). Regarding this clonotype: Its antigen is unidentified.

A library of TCRbeta sequences, prepared with unique molecular identifiers, was generated. MiXCR, applied by TCRdb to the PCR reads, yields one record per CDR3 protein. Among around 490,000 distinct CDR3 sequences listed, around 10% were seen once. The sample here was PBMCs, mostly from graft donor cells, taken 180 days after TCRalphabeta/CD19-depleted stem cell transplant. This receptor was identified in a female patient aged 2-10 years who had a stem cell transplant for aplastic anemia, so the T cells may come from the graft donor. The chain joins TRBV20-1 to TRBJ2-2; TRBD1 matches 8 bases. CDR3 residues: CSARESDRGTGELFF. CDR3 sequence (DNA): TGCAGTGCTAGAGAAAGCGACAGGGGCACCGGGGAGCTGTTTTTT.